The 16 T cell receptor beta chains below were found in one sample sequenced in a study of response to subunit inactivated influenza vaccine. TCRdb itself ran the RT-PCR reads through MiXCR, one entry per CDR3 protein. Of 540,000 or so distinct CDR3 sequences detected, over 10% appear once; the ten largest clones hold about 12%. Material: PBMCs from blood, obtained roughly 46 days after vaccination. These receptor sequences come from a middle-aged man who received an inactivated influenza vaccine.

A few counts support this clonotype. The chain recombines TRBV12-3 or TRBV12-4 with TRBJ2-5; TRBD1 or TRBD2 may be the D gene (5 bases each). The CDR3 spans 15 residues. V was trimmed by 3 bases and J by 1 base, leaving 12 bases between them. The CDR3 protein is CASSLESGTQETQYF. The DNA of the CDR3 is TGTGCCAGCAGTTTGGAGTCCGGGACCCAAGAGACCCAGTACTTC.

The CDR3 is CASSPRGGRIPKNIQYF. The CDR3 DNA reads as TGTGCCAGCAGTCCTAGAGGGGGGCGTATACCCAAAAACATTCAGTACTTC. The chain links TRBV12-3 or TRBV12-4 to TRBJ2-4; tentatively, D is TRBD1 or TRBD2 (6 bases each). The CDR3 is 17 residues long. V shed 5 bases and J shed 2 bases, with 19 bases lying between them.

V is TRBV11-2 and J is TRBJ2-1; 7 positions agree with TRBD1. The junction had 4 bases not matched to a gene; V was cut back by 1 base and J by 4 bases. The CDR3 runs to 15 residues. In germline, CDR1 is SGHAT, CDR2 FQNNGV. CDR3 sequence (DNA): TGTGCCAGCAGCTTAGGGTGGACAGGATACAATGAGCAGTTCTTC. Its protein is CASSLGWTGYNEQFF.

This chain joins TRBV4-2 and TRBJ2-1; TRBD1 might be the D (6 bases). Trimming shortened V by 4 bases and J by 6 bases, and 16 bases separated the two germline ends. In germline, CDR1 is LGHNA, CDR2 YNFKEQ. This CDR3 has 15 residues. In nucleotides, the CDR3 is TGTGCCAGCAGCCTACAAATGAGGGGGAGCAATGAGCAGTTCTTC. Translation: CASSLQMRGSNEQFF.

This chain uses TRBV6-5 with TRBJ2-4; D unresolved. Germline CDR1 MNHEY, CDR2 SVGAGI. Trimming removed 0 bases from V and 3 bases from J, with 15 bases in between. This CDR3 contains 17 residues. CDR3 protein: CASSYSLKGFGKNIQYF. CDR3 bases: TGTGCCAGCAGTTACTCGTTGAAGGGCTTTGGCAAAAACATTCAGTACTTC.

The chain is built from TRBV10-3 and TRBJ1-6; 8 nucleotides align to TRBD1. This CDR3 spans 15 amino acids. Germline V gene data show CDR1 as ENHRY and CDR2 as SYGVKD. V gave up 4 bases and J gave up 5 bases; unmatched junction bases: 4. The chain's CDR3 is CAISGTGGNNSPLHF. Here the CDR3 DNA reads TGTGCCATCAGTGGAACAGGGGGAAATAATTCACCCCTCCACTTT.

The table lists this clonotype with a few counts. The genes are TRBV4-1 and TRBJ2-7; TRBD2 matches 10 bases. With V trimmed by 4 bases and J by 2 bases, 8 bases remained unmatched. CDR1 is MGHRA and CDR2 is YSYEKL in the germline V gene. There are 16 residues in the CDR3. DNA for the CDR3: TGCGCCAGCAGCCCTCGGGGTAGCGGGGGGACCTACGAGCAGTACTTC. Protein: CASSPRGSGGTYEQYF.

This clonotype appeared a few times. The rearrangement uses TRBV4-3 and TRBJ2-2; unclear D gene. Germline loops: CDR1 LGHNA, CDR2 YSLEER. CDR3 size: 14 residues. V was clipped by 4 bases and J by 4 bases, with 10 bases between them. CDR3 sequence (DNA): TGCGCCAGCAGCCGGAAAAGGGCCACCGGGGAGCTGTTTTTT. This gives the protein CASSRKRATGELFF.

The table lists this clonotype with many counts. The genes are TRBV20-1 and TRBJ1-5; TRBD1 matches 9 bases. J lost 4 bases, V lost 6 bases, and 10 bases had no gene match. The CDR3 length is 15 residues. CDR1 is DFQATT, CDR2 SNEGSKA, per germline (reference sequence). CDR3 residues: CSARQGGLLNQPQHF. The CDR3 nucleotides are TGCAGTGCGCGACAGGGGGGGCTTCTTAATCAGCCCCAGCATTTT.

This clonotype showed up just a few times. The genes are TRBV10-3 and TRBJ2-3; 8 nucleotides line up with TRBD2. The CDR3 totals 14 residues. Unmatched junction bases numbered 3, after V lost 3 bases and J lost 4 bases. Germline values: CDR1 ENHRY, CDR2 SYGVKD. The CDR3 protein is CAISDLAGSDTQYF. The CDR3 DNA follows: TGTGCCATCAGTGATCTAGCGGGCTCAGATACGCAGTATTTT.

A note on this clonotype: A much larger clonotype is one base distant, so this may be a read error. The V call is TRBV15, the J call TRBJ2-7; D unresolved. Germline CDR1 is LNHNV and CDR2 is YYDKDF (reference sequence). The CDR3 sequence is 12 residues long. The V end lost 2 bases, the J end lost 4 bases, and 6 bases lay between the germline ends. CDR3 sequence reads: CATSRNRYEQYF. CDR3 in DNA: TGTGCCACCAGCAGAAACCGTTACGAGCAGTACTTC.

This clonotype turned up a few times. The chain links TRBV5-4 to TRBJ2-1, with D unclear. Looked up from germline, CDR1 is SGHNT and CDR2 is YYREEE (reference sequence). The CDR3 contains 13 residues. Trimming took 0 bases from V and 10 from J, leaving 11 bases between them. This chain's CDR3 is CASSLEPDQEQFF. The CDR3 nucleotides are TGTGCCAGCAGCTTGGAGCCCGACCAAGAGCAGTTCTTC.

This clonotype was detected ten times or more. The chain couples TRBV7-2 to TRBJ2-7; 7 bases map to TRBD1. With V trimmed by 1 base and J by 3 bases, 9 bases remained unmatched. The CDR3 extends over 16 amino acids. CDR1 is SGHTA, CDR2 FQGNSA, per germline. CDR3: CASSLGRQGFVYEQYF. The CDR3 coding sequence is TGTGCCAGCAGCTTAGGAAGACAGGGTTTCGTCTACGAGCAGTACTTC.

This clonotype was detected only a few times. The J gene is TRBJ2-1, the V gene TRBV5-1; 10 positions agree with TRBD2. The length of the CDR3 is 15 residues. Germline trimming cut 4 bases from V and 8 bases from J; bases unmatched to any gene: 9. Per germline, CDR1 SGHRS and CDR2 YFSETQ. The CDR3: CASSGGASGSDEQFF. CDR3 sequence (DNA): TGCGCCAGCAGCGGGGGGGCTAGCGGGAGCGATGAGCAGTTCTTC.

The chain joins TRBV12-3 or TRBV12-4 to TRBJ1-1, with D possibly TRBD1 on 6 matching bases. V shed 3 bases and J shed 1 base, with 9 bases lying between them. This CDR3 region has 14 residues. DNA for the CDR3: TGTGCCAGCAGTTTCGGACAGAAGAACACTGAAGCTTTCTTT. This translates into CASSFGQKNTEAFF.

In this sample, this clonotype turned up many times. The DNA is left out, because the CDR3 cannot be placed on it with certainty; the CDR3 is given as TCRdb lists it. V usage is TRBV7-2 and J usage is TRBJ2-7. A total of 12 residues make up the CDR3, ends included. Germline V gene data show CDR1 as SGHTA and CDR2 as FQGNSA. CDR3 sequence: CASSLRFGEQYF.